This T cell receptor (beta chain) is drawn from a study of T cells in Graves' hyperthyroidism and ophthalmopathy. From RNA transcripts, TCR beta CDR3 regions were amplified. HTBI primers drove first-round RT-PCR of the TCR CDR3. One entry per CDR3 protein results from TCRdb running MiXCR on the multiplex PCR reads. Here the sample spans 500,000 to 750,000 distinct CDR3 sequences, 14% being singletons. Subjects with ophthalmopathy showed a Clinical Activity Score no lower than 3, a NOSPECS grade no lower than 4, and a duration shorter than 3 months. Diagnoses were made from clinical symptoms, serum measures (thyroxine and TRAb), thyroid ultrasound and orbital computed tomography. Study results and caveats: The model forecast ophthalmopathy, anticipating it by a median 6.5 months before onset.

In this sample, this clonotype turned up many times. Antigen: not known. This clonotype was obtained from a woman aged 18-29 years with Graves' ophthalmopathy. Sequencing was performed on blood.

CDR3 region: CASTYGGNTEAFF. DNA of the CDR3: TGTGCCAGCACCTACGGGGGAAACACTGAAGCTTTCTTT. This chain connects TRBV6-1 to TRBJ1-1; TRBD1 is a possible D gene (5 bases). This CDR3 is 13 amino acids long. Germline lookup yields CDR1 MNHNS and CDR2 SASEGT. V was pared by 7 bases and J by 2 bases, with 11 bases between.